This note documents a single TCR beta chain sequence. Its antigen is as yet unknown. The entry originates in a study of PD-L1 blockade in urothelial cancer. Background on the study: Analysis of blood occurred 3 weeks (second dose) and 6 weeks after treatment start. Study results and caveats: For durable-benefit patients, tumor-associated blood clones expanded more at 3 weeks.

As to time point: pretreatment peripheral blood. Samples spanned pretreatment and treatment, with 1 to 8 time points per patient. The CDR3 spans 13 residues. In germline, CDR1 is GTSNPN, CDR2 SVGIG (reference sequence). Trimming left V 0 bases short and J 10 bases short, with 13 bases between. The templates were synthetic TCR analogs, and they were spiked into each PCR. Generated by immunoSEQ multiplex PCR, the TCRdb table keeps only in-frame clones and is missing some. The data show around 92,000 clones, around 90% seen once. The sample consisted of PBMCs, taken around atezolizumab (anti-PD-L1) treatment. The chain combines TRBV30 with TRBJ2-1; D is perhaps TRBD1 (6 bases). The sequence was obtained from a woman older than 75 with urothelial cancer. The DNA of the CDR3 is TGTGCCTGGAGTGTACTGCCGGGACAAGAGCAGTTCTTC. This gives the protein CAWSVLPGQEQFF. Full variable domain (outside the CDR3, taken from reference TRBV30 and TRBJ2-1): SQTIHQWPATLVQPVGSPLSLECTVEGTSNPNLYWYRQAAGRGLQLLFYSVGIGQISSEVPQNLSASRPQDRQFILSSKKLLLSDSGFYLCAWSVLPGQEQFFGPGTRLTVL.